One sample yielded the 27 T cell receptor beta chains listed below, sequenced in a study of Graves' ophthalmopathy and Graves' hyperthyroidism. Investigators amplified TCR beta CDR3 regions from RNA transcripts. HTBI-primed first-round RT-PCR preceded second-round multiplex PCR. MiXCR, applied by TCRdb to the multiplex PCR reads, yields one record per CDR3 protein. The repertoire consists of roughly 700,000 distinct CDR3 sequences, with roughly two fifths occurring once and the leading ten covering 44%. The source material was peripheral blood. The receptors come from an adult man with Graves' ophthalmopathy.

This clonotype has only a few counts. This chain joins TRBV7-9 and TRBJ2-2, with D possibly being TRBD1 or TRBD2 (6 bases each). The CDR3 is 15 residues long. V lost 4 bases and J lost 3, with 12 bases in between. Germline V lookup: CDR1 SEHNR, CDR2 FQNEAQ (reference sequence). Here the CDR3 reads CASSSPRGHTGELFF. CDR3 sequence (DNA): TGTGCCAGCAGCTCCCCCCGGGGGCACACCGGGGAGCTGTTTTTT.

This clonotype was observed many times. The chain employs TRBV12-3 or TRBV12-4 and TRBJ2-5, with a weak D call TRBD1 (6 bases). The V end was cut by 2 bases, the J end by 2 bases, with 9 bases between. CDR3 length equals 14 residues. CDR3 sequence: CASSLSTGQETQYF. CDR3 DNA sequence: TGTGCCAGCAGTTTATCGACAGGTCAAGAGACCCAGTACTTC.

The genes are TRBV20-1 and TRBJ2-2; D not certain. The V gene lost 3 bases and the J gene lost 0 bases, with 11 bases spanning the gap. From germline, CDR1 is DFQATT and CDR2 SNEGSKA (reference sequence). This CDR3 is built from 15 residues. The CDR3 DNA reads TGCAGTGCTAGGAACACAACTTCGAACACCGGGGAGCTGTTTTTT. Residues: CSARNTTSNTGELFF.

This clonotype has a count of ten or more. The chain recombines TRBV24-1 with TRBJ1-4, with a weak D call TRBD1 (5 bases). Germline CDR1 and CDR2: KGHDR and SFDVKD. V was pared by 1 base and J by 5 bases, with 13 bases between. The CDR3 is 16 residues long. This chain's CDR3 is CATSDLRGALNEKLFF. DNA of the CDR3: TGTGCCACCAGTGATTTAAGAGGGGCGCTGAATGAAAAACTGTTTTTT.

This chain connects TRBV7-9 to TRBJ1-1, with 11 bases identical to TRBD1. The CDR3 is 15 residues long. Germline trimming cut 5 bases from V and 3 bases from J; bases unmatched to any gene: 5. Germline V gene lookup returns CDR1 SEHNR and CDR2 FQNEAQ (reference sequence). The CDR3 coding sequence is TGTGCCAGCAGCCGGGGACAGGGGGTTCACACTGAAGCTTTCTTT. Translation: CASSRGQGVHTEAFF.

This clonotype was counted many times. The gene calls are TRBV20-1 and TRBJ1-6; perhaps TRBD1 as D (5 bases). The germline CDR1 and CDR2 sequences are DFQATT and SNEGSKA (reference sequence). Trimming removed 6 bases from V and 5 bases from J, with 20 bases in between. CDR3 length equals 16 residues. CDR3 sequence: CSANNARDSNNSPLHF. The CDR3 DNA reads as TGCAGTGCCAATAACGCGCGCGACAGCAATAATTCACCCCTCCACTTT.

The chain uses TRBV12-3 or TRBV12-4 and TRBJ2-7, with 7 bases matching TRBD1. V was clipped by 11 bases and J by 4 bases; unmatched bases: 11. There are 13 residues in the CDR3. CDR3 protein: CAPPRQGHYEQYF. CDR3 DNA: TGTGCCCCCCCGAGACAGGGTCATTACGAGCAGTACTTC.

The chain has TRBV11-1 and TRBJ2-7, with TRBD2 matching over 7 bases. Looked up from germline, CDR1 is SGHAT and CDR2 is FQDESV (reference sequence). The CDR3 is 12 amino acids. The CDR3 DNA reads as TGTGCTAGAATGCTAGCGGCATACGAGCAGTACTTC. Translated, it gives CARMLAAYEQYF.

The table lists this clonotype with a few counts. The chain has TRBV12-3 or TRBV12-4 and TRBJ2-7; maybe TRBD2 (5 bases). This CDR3 is 14 amino acids long. V lost 4 bases and J 1 base, leaving 11 bases between the germline ends. DNA for the CDR3: TGTGCCAGCAGTTACTCGGAGGAGTCCTACGAGCAGTACTTC. Amino acid sequence: CASSYSEESYEQYF.

The chain combines TRBV10-2 with TRBJ1-5; 8 nucleotides match TRBD1. This CDR3 is built from 13 residues. With 5 bases clipped from V and 14 bases from J, the junction kept 11 bases outside the gene matches. Germline assignment: CDR1 WSHSY and CDR2 SAAADI. The CDR3 spells CASSPRQGSDEHF. The CDR3 DNA follows: TGCGCCAGCAGTCCCAGACAGGGGTCGGACGAGCATTTT.

DNA for the CDR3: TGTGCCAGCAGGGCGAGTTCTGGAGAGACCCAGTACTTC. This gives the protein CASRASSGETQYF. This chain links TRBV6-6 with TRBJ2-5; D remains ambiguous. V dropped 6 bases and J dropped 4 bases, with 12 bases sitting between them. This CDR3 contains 13 residues. Germline CDR1 MNHNY, CDR2 SVGAGI (reference sequence).

This clonotype has a handful of counts. The J gene is TRBJ2-3, the V gene TRBV11-2; a possible D gene is TRBD2 (6 bases). V was pared by 0 bases and J by 2 bases, with 15 bases between. Looked up from germline, CDR1 is SGHAT and CDR2 is FQNNGV. This CDR3 comprises 17 residues. Written as DNA, the CDR3 is TGTGCCAGCAGCTTAGAAGGCGGGATAAGTATCACAGATACGCAGTATTTT. It is translated as CASSLEGGISITDTQYF.

A note on this clonotype: A much larger clone is a single base away; this may be a read error. Since no conserved phenylalanine or tryptophan closes the CDR3, a read error is the likely cause. V is TRBV20-1 and J is TRBJ1-5; 7 bases match TRBD1. The CDR3 extends over 12 amino acids. Per germline, CDR1 DFQATT and CDR2 SNEGSKA (reference sequence). The V segment lost 6 bases and the J segment 10 bases; nucleotides outside the gene matches: 9. The CDR3 DNA reads TGCAGTGCCCTGGACAGGATTGGACCCCAGCATTAT. Its translation is CSALDRIGPQHY.

This chain links TRBV5-4 with TRBJ1-1; no reliable D call. This CDR3 is 14 amino acids long. Germline V gene data show CDR1 as SGHNT and CDR2 as YYREEE (reference sequence). V was cut by 3 bases and J by 3 bases, with 12 bases left in between. CDR3 coding DNA: TGTGCCAGCAGCTGGTTGGGGAGGGACACTGAAGCTTTCTTT. This gives the protein CASSWLGRDTEAFF.

This clonotype has only a few counts. CDR3 region: CSAREGNLPEQYF. CDR3 coding DNA: TGCAGTGCTAGAGAGGGCAATCTGCCCGAGCAGTACTTC. The rearrangement links TRBV20-1 to TRBJ2-7; no clear D. There are 13 residues in the CDR3. V was pared by 0 bases and J by 6 bases, with 12 bases between. CDR1 DFQATT and CDR2 SNEGSKA come from the germline V gene (reference sequence).

As for this clonotype: This could be a read error, since a much larger clone is one nucleotide away. Here the CDR3 omits its conserved ending phenylalanine or tryptophan, so a read error is the likely source. This rearrangement joins TRBV24-1 to TRBJ1-2, with a possible D match to TRBD1 (6 bases). Germline V gene sequence: CDR1 KGHDR, CDR2 SFDVKD. The V and J ends lost 4 bases and 6 bases respectively, with 17 bases between them. The CDR3 consists of 15 residues. DNA for the CDR3: TGTGCCACCAGTGACCCCTCGGGGGCAGGGGATGGCTACACCCTC. It is translated as CATSDPSGAGDGYTL.

The chain uses TRBV25-1 and TRBJ2-5, with D unclear. V lost 1 base and J lost 3, with 9 bases in between. The germline V gene encodes CDR1 MGHDK and CDR2 SYGVNS. The CDR3 totals 14 residues. CDR3 sequence reads: CASSESNTKETQYF. The CDR3 nucleotides are TGTGCCAGCAGTGAATCCAATACCAAAGAGACCCAGTACTTC.

Comments on this clonotype: The limits of the CDR3 on the DNA are not certain, so only TCRdb's listed CDR3 is given. The chain links TRBV29-1 to TRBJ1-4; the D call in the table, TRBD1, was not verified against the DNA. The CDR3 spans 17 amino acids, including both terminal residues. Germline values: CDR1 SQVTM, CDR2 ANQGSEA. CDR3 in amino acids: CSVEKFGPGTGFGKLFF.

The chain joins TRBV9 to TRBJ1-6; the match to TRBD1 covers 8 bases. Germline lookup yields CDR1 SGDLS and CDR2 YYNGEE. The CDR3 spans 14 residues. V was pared by 10 bases and J by 7 bases, with 10 bases of the junction left unmatched. The CDR3 spells CAQQGTGPNSPLHF. As DNA, the CDR3 is TGTGCCCAGCAGGGGACAGGACCAAATTCACCCCTCCACTTT.

This clonotype has ten or more counts. The chain carries TRBV10-3 and TRBJ2-7, with D unclear. This CDR3 has 13 amino acids. Between the trimmed V and J ends, which lost 1 base and 6 bases, there was a span of 10 bases. Germline V gene sequence: CDR1 ENHRY, CDR2 SYGVKD. Here the CDR3 reads CAISEFSSPEQYF. DNA for the CDR3: TGTGCCATCAGTGAGTTCTCCTCTCCCGAGCAGTACTTC.

The rearrangement uses TRBV2 and TRBJ2-5, with TRBD2 matching 11 bases. V gave up 4 bases and J gave up 3 bases; unmatched junction bases: 7. CDR1 is SNHLY, CDR2 FYNNEI, per germline. The CDR3 is 16 residues long. The CDR3 DNA sequence: TGTGCCAGCAGTGGGACGGATAGCGGGGGGGAAGAGACCCAGTACTTC. Encoded protein: CASSGTDSGGEETQYF.

The sample holds many counts of this clonotype. This chain links TRBV12-3 or TRBV12-4 with TRBJ1-2; D is undetermined. CDR3 length: 12 amino acids. The ends were cut back, 6 bases at V and 8 bases at J, with 13 bases in the middle. In DNA form, the CDR3 reads TGTGCCAGCAGACGACCGGTGGGGGGCTACACCTTC. This encodes CASRRPVGGYTF.

The chain is built from TRBV6-5 and TRBJ1-5, with TRBD1 identical over 8 bases. This CDR3 has 15 amino acids. CDR1 and CDR2 from the germline V gene are MNHEY and SVGAGI. The ends lost 5 bases at V and 5 bases at J; junction bases unmatched: 8. CDR3 in DNA: TGTGCCAGCAGTCCCCGGACAGGGACCGATCAGCCCCAGCATTTT. It yields the protein CASSPRTGTDQPQHF.

The chain uses TRBV14 and TRBJ2-5; tentatively, D is TRBD2 (6 bases). V gave up 3 bases and J gave up 7 bases, with 21 bases separating them. This CDR3 region has 16 residues. Germline values: CDR1 SGHDN, CDR2 FVKESK. The CDR3 sequence is CASSHHRDSIGGTQYF. The DNA of the CDR3 is TGTGCCAGCAGCCACCACCGGGACTCCATTGGAGGGACCCAGTACTTC.

For this clonotype: A junction boundary mismatches the germline segment, possibly from a read error. V gene TRBV10-2 combines with J gene TRBJ1-3; 7 bases agree with TRBD1. The CDR3 runs 16 residues. The germline V gene encodes CDR1 WSHSY and CDR2 SAAADI. For the CDR3, the DNA is TGTGCCAGCTCACCTCCGGGACAGCTCTCTGGAAACACCATATATTTT. Its protein is CASSPPGQLSGNTIYF.

The table lists this clonotype with a few counts. V gene TRBV20-1 combines with J gene TRBJ1-5; 7 nucleotides line up with TRBD1. Per germline, CDR1 DFQATT and CDR2 SNEGSKA (reference sequence). Unmatched junction bases numbered 7, after V lost 5 bases and J lost 0 bases. CDR3 length: 15 residues. The CDR3: CSAPDRKNSNQPQHF. CDR3 in DNA: TGCAGTGCTCCGGACAGGAAAAATAGCAATCAGCCCCAGCATTTT.

The chain uses TRBV19 and TRBJ2-2; the D is unclear. Germline V gene data show CDR1 as LNHDA and CDR2 as SQIVND (reference sequence). The CDR3 length is 16 residues. V was clipped by 8 bases and J by 6 bases, with 22 bases between them. CDR3 in DNA: TGTGCCAGTTCAAATTCGCGACCCCAAACCGCCGGGGAGCTGTTTTTT. Translating gives CASSNSRPQTAGELFF. The variable domain in full, completed from reference TRBV19 and TRBJ2-2, reads DGGITQSPKYLFRKEGQNVTLSCEQNLNHDAMYWYRQDPGQGLRLIYYSQIVNDFQKGDIAEGYSVSREKKESFPLTVTSAQKNPTAFYLCASSNSRPQTAGELFFGEGSRLTVL.